This TCR beta chain was profiled in a study of shared clonotypes between healthy human individuals. This clone appeared a single time. Its antigen remains unknown. Combination of CD45RO+ cells with CCR7-negative CD45RA+ TemRA cells was used for CD8 memory. General study points: Generation probabilities were higher for clonotypes shared across all four sorted-subset donors than for unshared ones.

Germline V gene sequence: CDR1 SGDLS, CDR2 YYNGEE. The V and J ends lost 4 bases and 11 bases, in that order; junction bases with no gene match: 8. This CDR3 has 12 amino acids. Method: immunoSEQ multiplex PCR; TCRdb's copy keeps in-frame clones and lacks some. This table has approximately 640,000 clones, 90% appearing once. Sequenced input: memory CD8+ T cells from PBMCs. Subset indicated: CD45RO+ cells pooled with CCR7-negative TemRA cells. The chain recombines TRBV9 with TRBJ1-1, with TRBD1 identical over 7 bases. This sequence originates from a man younger than 35 in good health. Some clones in this sample may be carry-over from other donors' samples. The CDR3 loop reads CASSPRQGDAFF. For the CDR3, the DNA is TGTGCCAGCAGCCCCCGTCAGGGGGACGCTTTCTTT.